The 2 T cell receptor beta chains reported below all come from one sample, sequenced in a study of shared clonotypes between healthy human individuals (dated by TCRdb to 2020 to 2022). To prepare the library, the immunoSEQ multiplex PCR assay was applied. TCRdb carries this immuneACCESS record with in-frame sequences only. Its versions omit some clonotypes, under half of them owing to an unresolved V gene in the studies checked, with the rest unexplained. The sample table lists millions of clones, around 96% of them with a count of one. Approximately 1.2% of the sample belongs to the ten largest clones. For the CD8 naive samples, CD45RO-negative cells were positively selected for CCR7, yielding a CD45RA+CCR7+ population from which TemRA cells were excluded. The source material was naive CD8+ T cells sorted from blood. The label giving this sample's cell subset or site can be read as: CD45RA+CCR7+. These receptors all come from a man aged 18 to 29 in good health.

The chain is built from TRBV4-1 and TRBJ2-2; 7 nucleotides match TRBD1. V shed 1 base and J 0 bases; nucleotides not matched to a gene: 8. In germline, CDR1 is MGHRA, CDR2 YSYEKL. The CDR3 is made up of 18 amino acids. The CDR3, as DNA: TGCGCCAGCAGCCAAGTGGTCAGGGGGTCCGCGAACACCGGGGAGCTGTTTTTT. As protein: CASSQVVRGSANTGELFF.

This clone has just one count. The CDR3 nucleotides are TGTGCCTGGAGTGTGGTCAGTGCCCAAGAGACCCAGTACTTC. Encoded protein: CAWSVVSAQETQYF. The chain employs TRBV30 and TRBJ2-5; D uncertain. Germline V CDR1 and CDR2: GTSNPN, SVGIG (reference sequence). The CDR3 loop spans 14 amino acids. V lost 0 bases, J lost 1 base, and 9 bases lay in between.